These 7 T cell receptor beta chains were all obtained from the same sample, sequenced in a study of T cells after yellow fever vaccination. TCRdb reanalysed the 5' RACE reads using MiXCR and keeps one entry per CDR3 protein. The sample contains roughly 150,000 distinct CDR3 sequences, 6.5% to 8.5% of which appear only once. Material: CD4+ T cells sorted from PBMCs, obtained 5 days after the yellow fever booster vaccination. The receptors derive from a man aged 30-40 years who received the YFV17D yellow fever vaccine.

This rearrangement joins TRBV7-8 to TRBJ1-1; TRBD1 aligns across 7 bases. Germline V gene lookup returns CDR1 SGHVS and CDR2 FQNEAQ. CDR3 length equals 13 residues. V gave up 0 bases and J gave up 8 bases; unmatched junction bases: 3. CDR3 region: CASSLARDREAFF. DNA for the CDR3: TGTGCCAGCAGCTTAGCCCGGGACAGAGAAGCTTTCTTT.

This clonotype was seen a few times. This chain uses TRBV18 with TRBJ2-6, with TRBD2 identical over 14 bases. V shed 3 bases, J shed 3 bases, and the junction held 4 bases outside the gene matches. The CDR3 extends over 18 amino acids. CDR1 and CDR2 (germline): KGHSH, LQKENI. CDR3 in DNA: TGTGCCAGCTCACCGGGACTAGCGGGAGTAAGTGGGGCCAACGTCCTGACTTTC. Amino acids: CASSPGLAGVSGANVLTF.

This chain connects TRBV6-2 or TRBV6-3 to TRBJ2-2; D uncertain. CDR1 and CDR2 (germline): MNHEY, SVGEGT. This CDR3 spans 14 amino acids. Trimming pared 8 bases from V and 0 bases from J, leaving 10 bases between. The chain's CDR3 is CASCKSANTGELFF. In nucleotides, the CDR3 is TGTGCCAGCTGTAAATCCGCGAACACCGGGGAGCTGTTTTTT.

This clonotype appeared many times. This chain joins TRBV7-2 and TRBJ2-7; D is uncertain. V was cut by 4 bases and J by 6 bases, with 16 bases left in between. The length of the CDR3 is 14 residues. Germline V lookup: CDR1 SGHTA, CDR2 FQGNSA. The DNA for the CDR3 is TGTGCCAGCAGCTCAAACCGTTTCCCGAGCGAGCAGTACTTC. Its translation is CASSSNRFPSEQYF. Supplemented by reference TRBV7-2 and TRBJ2-7, the full variable domain reads GAGVSQSPSNKVTEKGKDVELRCDPISGHTALYWYRQSLGQGLEFLIYFQGNSAPDKSGLPSDRFSAERTGGSVSTLTIQRTQQEDSAVYLCASSSNRFPSEQYFGPGTRLTVT.

This clonotype came up many times. The chain's CDR3 is CAISAQERPGANVLTF. The DNA for the CDR3 is TGTGCCATCTCCGCACAGGAACGGCCTGGGGCCAACGTCCTGACTTTC. The chain employs TRBV10-3 and TRBJ2-6, with a tentative D call TRBD1 (5 bases). This CDR3 region has 16 residues. Per germline, CDR1 ENHRY and CDR2 SYGVKD. Trimming left V 8 bases short and J 2 bases short, with 16 bases between.

This clonotype was detected ten times or more. The chain uses TRBV29-1 and TRBJ2-3; no definite D call. Germline CDR1 and CDR2: SQVTM and ANQGSEA. CDR3 length equals 14 residues. Trimming took off 4 bases at V and 0 bases at J, with 11 bases between the two ends. The CDR3 nucleotides read TGCAGCGTTGTCTCCTTTACTAGCACAGATACGCAGTATTTT. Translation: CSVVSFTSTDTQYF.

The chain carries TRBV19 and TRBJ2-3; a possible D gene is TRBD2 (6 bases). Trimming took 8 bases from V and 3 from J, leaving 18 bases between them. Per the germline V gene, CDR1 is LNHDA and CDR2 is SQIVND (reference sequence). The CDR3 has 15 amino acids. The CDR3 region has the DNA TGTGCCAGTTCCGGAGGGTTGGGAGAGACAGATACGCAGTATTTT. Its protein product is CASSGGLGETDTQYF.